What follows are 23 T cell receptor beta chains derived from one specimen sequenced in a study of T cells in localized non-small cell lung cancer. Repertoires were generated with immunoSEQ multiplex PCR, while TCRdb's copy carries only in-frame clones and drops some. Counted here are roughly 1,400 clones, around 18% occurring once; the ten biggest clones make up roughly a sixth. The specimen comprised normal lung tissue next to the tumor, sampled before any cancer treatment. All receptors come from a male donor older than 55 with stage I squamous cell lung carcinoma.

A remark on this clone: This same CDR3 is encoded by further DNA sequences in the sample. The rearrangement links TRBV11-3 to TRBJ2-6, with no clear D. V was pared by 3 bases and J by 4 bases, with 10 bases between. The CDR3 totals 15 residues. Per germline, CDR1 SGHNT and CDR2 YENEEA. CDR3 bases: TGTGCCAGCAGCTTGGGCGGTCCAGGGGCCAACGTCCTGACTTTC. Amino acid sequence: CASSLGGPGANVLTF.

This clone was found a few times. This chain joins TRBV19 and TRBJ1-4, with D maybe TRBD1 (5 bases). V was cut by 5 bases and J by 5 bases, with 18 bases left in between. The CDR3 contains 16 residues. In germline, CDR1 is LNHDA, CDR2 SQIVND (reference sequence). CDR3 DNA: TGTGCCAGTAGTGGACGAACCGGGACGAGAAATGAAAAACTGTTTTTT. Protein sequence: CASSGRTGTRNEKLFF.

In this sample, this clone turned up once. V is TRBV14 and J is TRBJ2-7; D is ambiguous. The germline CDR1 and CDR2 sequences are SGHDN and FVKESK. V lost 4 bases and J 3 bases, leaving 4 bases between the germline ends. The CDR3 contains 11 residues. Here the CDR3 DNA reads TGTGCCAGCAGCCTGAACTACGAGCAGTACTTC. Residues: CASSLNYEQYF. The whole variable domain, filled in from reference TRBV14 and TRBJ2-7, reads EAGVTQFPSHSVIEKGQTVTLRCDPISGHDNLYWYRRVMGKEIKFLLHFVKESKQDESGMPNNRFLAERTGGTYSTLKVQPAELEDSGVYFCASSLNYEQYFGPGTRLTVT.

In this sample, this clone turned up a few times. The J gene is TRBJ1-2, the V gene TRBV5-1; 9 bases match TRBD1. Germline lookup yields CDR1 SGHRS and CDR2 YFSETQ. The CDR3 is 15 amino acids. The J segment lost 3 bases and the V segment lost 3 bases, leaving 6 bases of the junction unmatched. Written as DNA, the CDR3 is TGCGCCAGCAGCTCGGGGACAGGGCGCGACTATGGCTACACCTTC. Translation gives CASSSGTGRDYGYTF.

This clone was picked up a small number of times. In nucleotides, the CDR3 is TGTGCCAGCAGTCCCCCGGGACTAGCGAATGGGGCCCAGTACTTC. Encoded protein: CASSPPGLANGAQYF. The chain couples TRBV6-8 to TRBJ2-5, with 10 nucleotides matching TRBD2. V was clipped by 5 bases and J by 9 bases; unmatched bases: 12. Germline V gene data show CDR1 as MNHGY and CDR2 as SAAAGT. The CDR3 spans 15 residues.

This chain uses TRBV29-1 with TRBJ1-2; 7 positions match TRBD1. The length of the CDR3 is 12 residues. With V trimmed by 3 bases and J by 2 bases, 0 bases remained unmatched. Germline CDR1 is SQVTM and CDR2 is ANQGSEA. The CDR3 DNA reads TGCAGCGTTGAGACAGGGAACTATGGCTACACCTTC. It encodes CSVETGNYGYTF.

This clone qualifies as medium-sized. V is TRBV9 and J is TRBJ2-3, with 14 nucleotides matching TRBD2. CDR3 size: 19 residues. Losses at the gene ends were 4 bases for V and 0 bases for J; bases not matched to a gene: 10. Germline values: CDR1 SGDLS, CDR2 YYNGEE. The CDR3 nucleotides are TGTGCCAGCAGCCCTAGACTAGCGGGAGGGGGGCCTAGCACAGATACGCAGTATTTT. Protein product: CASSPRLAGGGPSTDTQYF.

This clone is large (0.1 to 1%) in the sample. The genes are TRBV6-8 and TRBJ2-7; either TRBD1 or TRBD2 may supply D (6 bases each). The germline gives CDR1 MNHGY, CDR2 SAAAGT. This CDR3 contains 15 residues. V was pared by 6 bases and J by 4 bases, with 19 bases between. Here the CDR3 reads CASSPEPGATYEQYF. CDR3 sequence (DNA): TGTGCCAGCAGCCCTGAGCCGGGGGCGACGTACGAGCAGTACTTC.

Regarding this clone: The same CDR3 can be traced to other DNA sequences in this sample. This chain joins TRBV28 and TRBJ2-3; weak D call: TRBD2 (6 bases). This CDR3 spans 14 amino acids. Germline-derived CDR1 and CDR2 are MDHEN and SYDVKM. Trimming cost V 3 bases and J 3 bases, with 10 bases left between them. The CDR3 region has the DNA TGTGCCAGCAGTTTCGTGGCGGGAACAGATACGCAGTATTTT. Its translation: CASSFVAGTDTQYF.

Sample share makes this clone medium-sized (0.01 to 0.1%). The chain uses TRBV6-8 and TRBJ2-7; D possibly corresponds to TRBD2 (5 bases). V was pared by 5 bases and J by 2 bases, with 10 bases between. Germline V lookup: CDR1 MNHGY, CDR2 SAAAGT. The CDR3 loop spans 13 amino acids. The DNA of the CDR3 is TGTGCCAGCAGTGACCCCGGGACCTACGAGCAGTACTTC. Its translation is CASSDPGTYEQYF.

This clone was recorded a few times. This rearrangement joins TRBV6-8 to TRBJ2-1, with unresolved D. CDR3 length: 14 amino acids. Germline CDR1 MNHGY, CDR2 SAAAGT. V dropped 0 bases and J dropped 8 bases, with 11 bases sitting between them. The CDR3 bases are TGTGCCAGCAGTTACTCGAGGAGAACGGATGAGCAGTTCTTC. This gives the protein CASSYSRRTDEQFF.

This clone occurred a few times. The rearrangement joins TRBV11-3 to TRBJ1-4, with D tentatively TRBD1 (6 bases). The germline V gene encodes CDR1 SGHNT and CDR2 YENEEA. This CDR3 has 14 residues. The V end was cut by 5 bases, the J end by 2 bases, with 9 bases between. The CDR3 sequence is CASSRGGTNEKLFF. The CDR3 coding sequence is TGTGCCAGCAGCAGGGGGGGGACTAATGAAAAACTGTTTTTT.

This clone has more than one count but fewer than ten. V and J are TRBV2 and TRBJ1-1, with 7 bases identical to TRBD1. This CDR3 spans 14 amino acids. Looked up from germline, CDR1 is SNHLY and CDR2 is FYNNEI. V gave up 6 bases and J gave up 6 bases; unmatched junction bases: 10. The CDR3 region has the DNA TGTGCCAGCAGGGGGTTAAGGGGGCGAGCTGAAGCTTTCTTT. Its protein product is CASRGLRGRAEAFF.

J is TRBJ2-1 and V is TRBV9, with 7 bases that match TRBD2. CDR3 size: 15 residues. Per the germline V gene, CDR1 is SGDLS and CDR2 is YYNGEE. Trimming took 1 base from V and 4 from J; bases not matched to a gene: 5. For the CDR3, the DNA is TGTGCCAGCAGCGTAAGCTGGGAGGGATACAATGAGCAGTTCTTC. Protein sequence: CASSVSWEGYNEQFF. Full variable domain (missing parts from reference TRBV9 and TRBJ2-1): DSGVTQTPKHLITATGQRVTLRCSPRSGDLSVYWYQQSLDQGLQFLIQYYNGEERAKGNILERFSAQQFPDLHSELNLSSLELGDSALYFCASSVSWEGYNEQFFGPGTRLTVL.

This chain joins TRBV28 and TRBJ1-2, with 8 bases lining up with TRBD1. V shed 5 bases and J 7 bases; nucleotides not matched to a gene: 6. The CDR3 runs to 13 residues. Germline V lookup: CDR1 MDHEN, CDR2 SYDVKM. CDR3 bases: TGTGCCAGCAGTCGACAGGGGCTTTTTGGCTACACCTTC. It translates to CASSRQGLFGYTF.

Sample share makes this clone large. The chain recombines TRBV11-3 with TRBJ1-1; weak D call: TRBD1 (6 bases). Germline V gene sequence: CDR1 SGHNT, CDR2 YENEEA. The CDR3 runs to 16 residues. V shed 3 bases and J shed 4 bases, with 18 bases lying between them. The CDR3 protein is CASSLPGARGITEAFF. CDR3 DNA: TGTGCCAGCAGCTTGCCGGGGGCGCGTGGAATCACTGAAGCTTTCTTT.

The chain employs TRBV6-8 and TRBJ1-5; no clear D. V was trimmed by 8 bases and J by 4 bases, leaving 12 bases between them. The length of the CDR3 is 13 residues. Germline V gene sequence: CDR1 MNHGY, CDR2 SAAAGT. CDR3 residues: CASASAGNQPQHF. In DNA form, the CDR3 reads TGTGCCAGCGCCTCCGCAGGAAATCAGCCCCAGCATTTT.

This clone showed up just a few times. V gene TRBV11-3 combines with J gene TRBJ2-7, with a tentative D call TRBD1 (6 bases). The V end was cut by 6 bases, the J end by 3 bases, with 24 bases between. CDR1 and CDR2 from the germline V gene are SGHNT and YENEEA. The CDR3 runs 17 residues. CDR3 DNA: TGTGCCAGCAGTTTTTTCTTCTTAGGGACAAACAACTACGAGCAGTACTTC. Translation: CASSFFFLGTNNYEQYF.

The chain has TRBV9 and TRBJ1-1; D is unresolved. The CDR3 totals 14 residues. Trimming cost V 5 bases and J 1 base, with 12 bases left between them. The germline V gene encodes CDR1 SGDLS and CDR2 YYNGEE. The CDR3 coding sequence is TGTGCCAGCAGTGAAATAGCGGGGAACACTGAAGCTTTCTTT. Its translation: CASSEIAGNTEAFF.

The CDR3 DNA sequence: TGCGCCAGCAGCTTGGCGGGAAGCTCGAACACTGAAGCTTTCTTT. Translating gives CASSLAGSSNTEAFF. The chain links TRBV5-1 to TRBJ1-1; no clear D. Looked up from germline, CDR1 is SGHRS and CDR2 is YFSETQ. The CDR3 is 15 amino acids. The germline V and J ends were trimmed by 0 bases and 1 base, with 10 bases remaining between them.

The chain joins TRBV28 to TRBJ1-1, with a possible D match to TRBD1 (5 bases). Germline V gene lookup returns CDR1 MDHEN and CDR2 SYDVKM. The CDR3 covers 12 residues. Trimming stripped 6 bases from V and 11 bases from J, with 16 bases between. The CDR3 here is CASRGDRRPAFF. For the CDR3, the DNA is TGTGCCAGCAGAGGAGACAGAAGACCGGCTTTCTTT.

This clone has a handful of counts. The V and J genes are TRBV28 and TRBJ1-1; possibly TRBD1 for D (5 bases). This CDR3 comprises 17 residues. V was cut by 2 bases and J by 1 base, with 17 bases left in between. CDR1 and CDR2 from the germline V gene are MDHEN and SYDVKM. The CDR3 DNA sequence: TGTGCCAGCAGTTTACCCACCGGGACCTTCTCGAACACTGAAGCTTTCTTT. This gives the protein CASSLPTGTFSNTEAFF.

J is TRBJ2-7 and V is TRBV5-1; D may match TRBD1 or TRBD2 (5 bases each). Germline lookup yields CDR1 SGHRS and CDR2 YFSETQ. The ends were cut back, 0 bases at V and 6 bases at J, with 13 bases in the middle. The CDR3 contains 14 residues. The CDR3: CASSLGGASGEQYF. For the CDR3, the DNA is TGCGCCAGCAGCTTGGGGGGCGCAAGCGGCGAGCAGTACTTC.